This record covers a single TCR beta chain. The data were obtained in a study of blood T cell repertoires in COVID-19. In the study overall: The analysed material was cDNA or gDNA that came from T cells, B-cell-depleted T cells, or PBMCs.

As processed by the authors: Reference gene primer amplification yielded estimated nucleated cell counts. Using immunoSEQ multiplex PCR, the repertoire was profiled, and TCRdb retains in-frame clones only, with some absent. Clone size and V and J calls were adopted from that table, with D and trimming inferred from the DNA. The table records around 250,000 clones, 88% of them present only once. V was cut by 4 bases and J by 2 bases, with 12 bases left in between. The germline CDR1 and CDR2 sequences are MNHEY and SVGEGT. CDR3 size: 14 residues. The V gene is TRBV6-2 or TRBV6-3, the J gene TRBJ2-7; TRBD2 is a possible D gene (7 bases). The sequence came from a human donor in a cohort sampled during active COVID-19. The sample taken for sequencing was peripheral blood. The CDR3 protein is CASSLTGRAYEQYF. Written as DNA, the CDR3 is TGTGCCAGCAGTTTAACAGGGAGGGCCTACGAGCAGTACTTC.